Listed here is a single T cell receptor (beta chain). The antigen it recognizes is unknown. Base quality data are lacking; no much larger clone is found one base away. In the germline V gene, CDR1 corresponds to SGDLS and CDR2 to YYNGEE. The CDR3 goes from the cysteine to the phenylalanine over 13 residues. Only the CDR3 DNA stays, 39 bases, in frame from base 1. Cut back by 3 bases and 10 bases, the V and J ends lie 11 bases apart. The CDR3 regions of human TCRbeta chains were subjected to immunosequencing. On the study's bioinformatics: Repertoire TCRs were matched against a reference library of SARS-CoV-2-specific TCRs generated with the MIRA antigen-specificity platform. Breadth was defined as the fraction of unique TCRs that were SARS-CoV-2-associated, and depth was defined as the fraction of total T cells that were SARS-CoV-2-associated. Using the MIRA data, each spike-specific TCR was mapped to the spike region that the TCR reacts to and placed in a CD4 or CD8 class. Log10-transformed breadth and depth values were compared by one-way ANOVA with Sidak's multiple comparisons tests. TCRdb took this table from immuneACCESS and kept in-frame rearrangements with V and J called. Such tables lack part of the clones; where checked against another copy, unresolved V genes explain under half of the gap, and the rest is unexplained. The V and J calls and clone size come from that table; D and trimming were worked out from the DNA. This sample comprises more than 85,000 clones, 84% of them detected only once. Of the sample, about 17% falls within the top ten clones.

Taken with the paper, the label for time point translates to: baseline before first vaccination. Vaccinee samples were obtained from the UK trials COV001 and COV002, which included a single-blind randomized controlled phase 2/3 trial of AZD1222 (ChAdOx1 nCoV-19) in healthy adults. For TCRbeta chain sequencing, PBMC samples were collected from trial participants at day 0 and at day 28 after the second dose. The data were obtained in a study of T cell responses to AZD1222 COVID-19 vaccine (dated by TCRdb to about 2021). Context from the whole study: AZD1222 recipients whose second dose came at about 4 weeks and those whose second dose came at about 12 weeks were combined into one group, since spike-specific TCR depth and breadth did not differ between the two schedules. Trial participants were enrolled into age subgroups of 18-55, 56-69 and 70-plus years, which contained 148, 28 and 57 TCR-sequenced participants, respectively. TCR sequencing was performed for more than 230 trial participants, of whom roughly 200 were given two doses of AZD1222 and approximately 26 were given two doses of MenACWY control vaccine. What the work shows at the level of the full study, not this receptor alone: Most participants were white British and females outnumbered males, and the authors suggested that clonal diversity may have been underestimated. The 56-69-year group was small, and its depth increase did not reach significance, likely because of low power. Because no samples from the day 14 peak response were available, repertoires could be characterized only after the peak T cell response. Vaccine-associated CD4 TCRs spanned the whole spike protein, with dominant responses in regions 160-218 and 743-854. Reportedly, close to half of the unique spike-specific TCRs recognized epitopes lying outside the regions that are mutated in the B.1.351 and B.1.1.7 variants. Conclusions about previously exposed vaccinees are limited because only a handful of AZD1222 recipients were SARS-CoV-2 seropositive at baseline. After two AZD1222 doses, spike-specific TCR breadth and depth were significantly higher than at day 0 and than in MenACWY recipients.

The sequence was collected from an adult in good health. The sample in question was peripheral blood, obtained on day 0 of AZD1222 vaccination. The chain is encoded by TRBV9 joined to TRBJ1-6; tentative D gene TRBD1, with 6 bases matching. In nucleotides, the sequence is TGTGCCAGCAGCGCAGGGGATCTCTCACCCCTCCACTTT. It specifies CASSAGDLSPLHF.